This T cell receptor beta chain was identified in a study of long-term antiretroviral therapy in people with HIV. Whole-study findings and limits: All blood samples came from the years 2004 to 2017, possibly under older ART regimens.

Specimens held roughly 0.9-10 million cryopreserved PBMC prior to DNA extraction. On this clone: Its target is not known.

Researchers ran immunoSEQ v3.0 at survey level. The repertoire was sequenced with immunoSEQ multiplex PCR; TCRdb's copy has only in-frame clones and lacks some. The sample lists more than 25,000 clones; roughly 80% were seen once. This CDR3 is 13 amino acids long. V was shortened by 1 base and J by 4 bases, with 4 bases between the two germline ends. Per the germline V gene, CDR1 is LNHDA and CDR2 is SQIVND (reference sequence). The sequence came from a man aged 40-49 years with HIV. Sequences were derived from unsorted PBMCs, sampled 3 years after starting antiretroviral therapy. This chain uses TRBV19 with TRBJ2-2; D unclear. Written as DNA, the CDR3 is TGTGCCAGTAGTATAGTTGGCACCGGGGAGCTGTTTTTT. Translated, it gives CASSIVGTGELFF.